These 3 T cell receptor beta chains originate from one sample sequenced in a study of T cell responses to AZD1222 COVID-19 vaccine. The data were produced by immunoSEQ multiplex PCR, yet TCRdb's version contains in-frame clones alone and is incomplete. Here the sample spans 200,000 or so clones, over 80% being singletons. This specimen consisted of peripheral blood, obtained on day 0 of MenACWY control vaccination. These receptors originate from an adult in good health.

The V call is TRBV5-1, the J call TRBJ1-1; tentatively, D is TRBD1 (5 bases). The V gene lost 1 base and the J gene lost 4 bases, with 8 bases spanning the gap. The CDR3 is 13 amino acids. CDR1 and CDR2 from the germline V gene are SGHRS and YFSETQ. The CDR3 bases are TGCGCCAGCAGCTTGATGGGACCCACTGAAGCTTTCTTT. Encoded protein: CASSLMGPTEAFF.

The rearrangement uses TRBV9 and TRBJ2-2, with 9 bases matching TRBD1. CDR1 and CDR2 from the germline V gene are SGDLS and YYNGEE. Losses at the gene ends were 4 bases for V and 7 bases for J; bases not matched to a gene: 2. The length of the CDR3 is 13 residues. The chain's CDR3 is CASSPTGGGELFF. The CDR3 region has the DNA TGTGCCAGCAGCCCGACAGGGGGCGGGGAGCTGTTTTTT.

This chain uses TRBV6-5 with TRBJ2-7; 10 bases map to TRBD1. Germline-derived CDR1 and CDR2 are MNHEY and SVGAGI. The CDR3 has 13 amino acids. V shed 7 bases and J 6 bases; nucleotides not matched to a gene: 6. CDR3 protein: CASNWDRGGEQYF. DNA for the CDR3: TGTGCCAGCAACTGGGACAGGGGTGGCGAGCAGTACTTC.